This TCR beta chain came from a study of metastatic and nonmetastatic thyroid tumors. Germline CDR1 and CDR2: MNHEY and SVGAGI. This CDR3 spans 14 amino acids. The V segment lost 5 bases and the J segment 4 bases; nucleotides outside the gene matches: 6. TCRdb re-analyzed the PCR reads using MiXCR. The sample contains 19,000 or so clones, around a third of which appear only once. Thyroid surgery had not been preceded by any treatment in any patient. The TCR originated in a female donor with papillary thyroid cancer or a benign thyroid nodule (not recorded which). Some clones in this sample may be carry-over from other donors' samples. Sequenced material: adjacent normal tissue. The chain employs TRBV6-5 and TRBJ1-1; 8 nucleotides align to TRBD1. The CDR3 loop is CASSNPTGGTEAFF. The CDR3 region has the DNA TGTGCCAGCAGTAACCCCACAGGGGGCACTGAAGCTTTCTTT.